This TCR beta chain was recorded in a study of regulatory T cells in long-lasting Graves disease. For TCR beta, libraries came from iRepertoire HTBI primers and Arm-PCR of CDR3 regions. MiXCR was run by TCRdb on the multiplex PCR reads, yielding one entry per CDR3 protein. The data contain a few hundred thousand distinct CDR3 sequences, around a fifth of them singletons. Study-level findings and limits: The analysis examined peripheral blood only and excluded thyroid tissue.

Time point in this sample: persistent/refractory GD, antithyroid drugs over 5 years with positive TRAb. With RNA extracted from PBMCs as input, the TCR library was made. In regard to this clonotype: Its matching antigen is unknown.

This CDR3 has 15 residues. The V and J ends lost 4 bases and 3 bases, in that order; junction bases with no gene match: 10. Germline V gives CDR1 SGHRS, CDR2 YFSETQ. The chain carries TRBV5-1 and TRBJ2-7, with TRBD1 identical over 7 bases. The source was peripheral blood mononuclear cells (PBMCs), collected when the disease was refractory, from a patient treated with antithyroid drugs. The sequence derives from a female donor with Graves disease. The chain's CDR3 is CASSPTGDGNYEQYF. The CDR3 nucleotides read TGCGCCAGCAGCCCCACAGGGGATGGAAACTACGAGCAGTACTTC.